This T cell receptor beta chain was found in a study of control samples from healthy donors and cancer patients. Measured with immunoSEQ multiplex PCR; TCRdb has only the in-frame clones, and not every one. The sample holds about 57,000 clones, less than 95% seen once. CDR3 length: 18 amino acids. Germline V lookup: CDR1 LNHDA, CDR2 SQIVND (reference sequence). The V gene end was trimmed by 7 bases and the J gene end by 6 bases; junction bases not matched to a gene: 22. This sequence was found in a man aged 25 to 40 in good health. The sequenced material came from blood. This rearrangement joins TRBV19 to TRBJ1-2; 8 bases map to TRBD1. In nucleotides, the CDR3 is TGTGCCAGTAAAATGTCAGGGGGCGCCAGGGGGCAGACGGATGGCTACACCTTC. Its protein is CASKMSGGARGQTDGYTF.